This T cell receptor (beta chain) was recorded in a study of blood T cell repertoires in COVID-19. As for the study in general: There were acute and convalescent COVID-19 samples, and they came from the United States, Italy and Spain. Sample material is recorded as cDNA or gDNA derived from T cells, B-cell-depleted T cells, or PBMCs.

In the original workflow: Estimates of nucleated cell counts were drawn from the amplification of reference gene primers. TCRdb keeps only in-frame clones here, not all; method: immunoSEQ multiplex PCR. D and trimming were read from the DNA, whereas the V and J calls and clone size are those reported in that table. The sample consists of more than 110,000 clones, 84% of them appearing once. V was trimmed by 2 bases and J by 2 bases, leaving 19 bases between them. The CDR3 has 17 residues. Germline CDR1 LNHDA, CDR2 SQIVND (reference sequence). The material sequenced was peripheral blood. The receptor's source is a human donor in a cohort sampled during active COVID-19. V is TRBV19 and J is TRBJ2-7; possibly TRBD1 for D (6 bases). The CDR3 nucleotides are TGTGCCAGTAGTATACCACGAACAGGGAAAAGGCCCTACGAGCAGTACTTC. Protein product: CASSIPRTGKRPYEQYF.